The clone carrying this T cell receptor beta chain was counted a single time. Its target is unknown. Sequenced by immunoSEQ multiplex PCR; TCRdb stores in-frame clones only, minus some. Among tens of thousands of clones listed, 85% were seen once. The data were obtained in a study of lymphopenia after photon versus proton radiotherapy. General observations from the study: Oligoclonal CD8+ Temra expansion after nadir drove photon patients' diversity drop.

Germline CDR1 and CDR2: WSHSY and SAAADI. The V gene lost 3 bases and the J gene lost 0 bases, with 8 bases spanning the gap. The CDR3 runs 14 residues. The receptor's source is a man aged 35-49 years with gastric cancer. The chain is built from TRBV10-2 and TRBJ1-1; no clear D. The source material was peripheral blood, sampled from a patient treated with photon-based radiotherapy. CDR3 in amino acids: CASSEGRVNTEAFF. The CDR3 bases are TGCGCCAGCAGTGAAGGGCGCGTGAACACTGAAGCTTTCTTT.